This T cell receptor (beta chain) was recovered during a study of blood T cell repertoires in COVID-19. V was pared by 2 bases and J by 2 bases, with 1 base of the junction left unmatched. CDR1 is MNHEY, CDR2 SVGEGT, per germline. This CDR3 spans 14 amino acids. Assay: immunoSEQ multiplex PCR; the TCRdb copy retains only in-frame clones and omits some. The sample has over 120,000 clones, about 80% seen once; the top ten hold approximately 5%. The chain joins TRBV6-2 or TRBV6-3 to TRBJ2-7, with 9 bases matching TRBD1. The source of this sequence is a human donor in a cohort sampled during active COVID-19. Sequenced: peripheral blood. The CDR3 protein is CASSYGTGPYEQYF. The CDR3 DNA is TGTGCCAGCAGTTACGGGACAGGGCCCTACGAGCAGTACTTC.